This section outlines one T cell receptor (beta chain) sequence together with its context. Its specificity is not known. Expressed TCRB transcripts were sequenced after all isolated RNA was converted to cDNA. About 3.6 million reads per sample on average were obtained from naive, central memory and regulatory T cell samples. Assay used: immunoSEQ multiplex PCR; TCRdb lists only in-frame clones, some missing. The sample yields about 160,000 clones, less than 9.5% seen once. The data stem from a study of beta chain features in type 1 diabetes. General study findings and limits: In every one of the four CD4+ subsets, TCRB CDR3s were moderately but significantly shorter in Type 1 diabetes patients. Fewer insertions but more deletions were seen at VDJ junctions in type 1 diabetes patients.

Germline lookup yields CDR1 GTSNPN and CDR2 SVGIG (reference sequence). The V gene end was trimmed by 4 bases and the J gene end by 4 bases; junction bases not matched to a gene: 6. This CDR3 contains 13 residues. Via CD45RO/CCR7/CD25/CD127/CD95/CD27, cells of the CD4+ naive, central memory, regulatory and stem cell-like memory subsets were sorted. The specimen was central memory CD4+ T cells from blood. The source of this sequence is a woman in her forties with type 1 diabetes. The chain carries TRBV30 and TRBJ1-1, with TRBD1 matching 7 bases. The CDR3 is CAWNRQGGTEAFF. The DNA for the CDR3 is TGTGCCTGGAATAGACAGGGTGGCACTGAAGCTTTCTTT.